This TCR beta chain was sequenced during a study of blood T cell repertoires in COVID-19. Clones were sequenced by immunoSEQ multiplex PCR, and TCRdb holds only the in-frame ones, with some missing. The sample holds some 150,000 clones, 86% seen once. Trimming stripped 6 bases from V and 8 bases from J, with 13 bases between. Per the germline V gene, CDR1 is MNHEY and CDR2 is SVGAGI. The CDR3 extends over 12 amino acids. The source material was PBMCs or T cells enriched from blood (not recorded which). This receptor was identified in a man between 50 and 59 years old who had recovered from COVID-19. J is TRBJ1-2 and V is TRBV6-5; D ambiguous. CDR3 sequence (DNA): TGTGCCAGCAGCGCGGAGTACGGCGGCTACACCTTC. It encodes CASSAEYGGYTF.